This T cell receptor beta chain was documented in a study of blood T cell repertoires in COVID-19. In the original workflow: Cell counts per sample came from amplifying reference gene primers. Here immunoSEQ multiplex PCR was the method, and the copy in TCRdb shows in-frame clones only, minus some. From that table come the V and J calls and clone size; the DNA was used to work out D and trimming. The sample holds 150,000 to 200,000 clones, roughly four fifths seen once. Looked up from germline, CDR1 is SGHAT and CDR2 is FQNNGV. After removal of 5 bases from V and 0 bases from J, the junction contained 9 bases not matched to a gene. The CDR3 consists of 18 residues.

The V gene is TRBV11-2, the J gene TRBJ2-2; 10 nucleotides align to TRBD1. The TCR was taken from a human donor in a cohort sampled during active COVID-19. The sample consisted of peripheral blood. CDR3 protein: CASSERRTGGSNTGELFF. Here the CDR3 DNA reads TGTGCCAGCAGCGAGCGTCGGACAGGGGGGTCGAACACCGGGGAGCTGTTTTTT.